The clone carrying this TCR beta chain was detected only a few times. The data derive from a study of beta chain features in type 1 diabetes. Looking at the study overall: The patients were much like the healthy donors in age, gender and cell yields.

Of the isolated RNA, all was reverse transcribed, and so the sequenced material was expressed TCRB transcripts. Clones were sequenced by immunoSEQ multiplex PCR, and TCRdb holds only the in-frame ones, with some missing. This table holds about 450,000 clones, 9.5% to 12% found once. Germline loops: CDR1 SGDLS, CDR2 YYNGEE. The CDR3 contains 13 residues. V was trimmed by 3 bases and J by 1 base, leaving 7 bases between them. Sort purity for all populations was recorded as exceeding 98%. This rearrangement joins TRBV9 to TRBJ1-1, with D unresolved. The receptor was derived from a young woman in good health. Sequenced material: naive CD4+ T cells from blood. As DNA, the CDR3 is TGTGCCAGCAGCGAATCGGCGAACACTGAAGCTTTCTTT. Translated, it gives CASSESANTEAFF.